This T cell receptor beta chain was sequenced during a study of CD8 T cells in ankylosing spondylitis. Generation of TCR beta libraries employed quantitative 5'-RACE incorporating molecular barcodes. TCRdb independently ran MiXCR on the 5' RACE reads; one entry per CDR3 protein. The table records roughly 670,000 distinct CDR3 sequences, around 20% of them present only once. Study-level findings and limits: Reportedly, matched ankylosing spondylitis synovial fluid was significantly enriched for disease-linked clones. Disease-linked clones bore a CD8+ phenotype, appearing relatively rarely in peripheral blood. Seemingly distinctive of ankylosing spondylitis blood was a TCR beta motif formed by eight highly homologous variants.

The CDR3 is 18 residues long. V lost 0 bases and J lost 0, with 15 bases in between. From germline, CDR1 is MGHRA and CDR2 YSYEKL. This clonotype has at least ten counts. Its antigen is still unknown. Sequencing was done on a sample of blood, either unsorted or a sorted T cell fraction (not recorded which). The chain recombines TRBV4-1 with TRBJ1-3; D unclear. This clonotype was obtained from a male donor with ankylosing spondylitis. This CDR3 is CASSQDGIESVSGNTIYF. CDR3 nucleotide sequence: TGCGCCAGCAGCCAAGATGGGATAGAGTCGGTCTCTGGAAACACCATATATTTT.